This T cell receptor beta chain comes out of a study of CD8 T cells in Susac syndrome. Germline values: CDR1 SGHAT, CDR2 FQNNGV. This CDR3 has 13 residues. Trimming stripped 7 bases from V and 4 bases from J, with 13 bases between. cDNA came from roughly 0.53 to 1 ug RNA primed by random hexamers. The CDR3 of TCR beta was amplified by immunoSEQ multiplex PCR across 54 Vbeta and 13 Jbeta. TCRdb analysed the immunoSEQ multiplex PCR reads with MiXCR anew, one entry per CDR3 protein. The table includes 120,000 or so distinct CDR3 sequences, 85% to 95% detected once. In regard to this clonotype: The antigen is not known.

Sequencing of TCR beta, carried out with a high-throughput approach, was applied to CD8+ and CD4+ T cells from the blood. TEMRA cells were FACS-enriched, unlike CD8+ and CD4+ T cells, which were negatively isolated. Notes on the study in general: It was acknowledged by the study that relatively few individuals were included in its TCR sequencing and HLA analysis.

The sequence was obtained from a human donor with multiple sclerosis. The chain couples TRBV11-2 to TRBJ1-1; D remains ambiguous. The specimen was CD4+ T cells from PBMCs. The CDR3 bases are TGTGCCAGCAACCTTCCTGGAGGCACTGAAGCTTTCTTT. It translates to CASNLPGGTEAFF.